This T cell receptor (beta chain) emerged from a study of cytomegalovirus exposure and HLA in healthy donors. Trimming removed 0 bases from V and 2 bases from J, with 12 bases in between. The germline V gene has CDR1 SGHRS and CDR2 YFSETQ. This CDR3 comprises 15 residues. The PCR used 60 Vbeta and 13 Jbeta primers. Assay used: immunoSEQ multiplex PCR; TCRdb lists only in-frame clones, some missing. The sample includes roughly 100,000 clones, 83% of them seen just once. V is TRBV5-1 and J is TRBJ2-7; D might be TRBD2 (5 bases). This clonotype was sampled from a young man in good health and CMV-seronegative. The sequenced sample consisted of PBMCs. The CDR3 nucleotides are TGCGCCAGCAGCTTGGAGCCCGGAGGAGCCTACGAGCAGTACTTC. This codes for CASSLEPGGAYEQYF.